This TCR beta chain was sequenced in a study of T cells in Graves' hyperthyroidism and ophthalmopathy. Looking at the study overall: At the time of initial diagnosis and before any treatment, peripheral blood was collected. The study, taken as a whole, reports: Within blood appeared most thyroid clonotypes that had expanded above 0.001.

Amplified TCR beta CDR3 regions came from RNA transcripts. When the TCR CDR3 underwent first-round RT-PCR, the HTBI primer set was used. Each CDR3 protein is one row after TCRdb ran MiXCR on the multiplex PCR reads. The sample shows roughly 750,000 distinct CDR3 sequences, approximately 16% of them seen only once. The CDR3 has 16 residues. Trimming removed 1 base from V and 7 bases from J, with 17 bases in between. Germline CDR1 and CDR2: MNHEY and SMNVEV (reference sequence). Patients aged 18 to 65 with hyperthyroidism were newly diagnosed, with duration under 2 months. Uncontrolled infection, other autoimmune disease, pregnancy or lactation excluded patients. In the case of this clonotype: Its antigen remains unidentified.

The sample was blood. The source of this sequence is a man between 18 and 35 years old with Graves' hyperthyroidism. The chain employs TRBV27 and TRBJ1-5, with TRBD1 as a possible D gene (6 bases). CDR3 in amino acids: CASSLWAGGAPQPQHF. CDR3 bases: TGTGCCAGCAGTTTATGGGCCGGGGGCGCCCCACAGCCCCAGCATTTT.